These 32 T cell receptor beta chains were sequenced from one sample in a study of beta chain features in type 1 diabetes. Of the isolated RNA, all was reverse transcribed, and so the sequenced material was expressed TCRB transcripts. Data came from immunoSEQ multiplex PCR; TCRdb stores just in-frame clones and leaves some out. Of almost 350,000 clones listed, roughly 8% are singletons. Sequences were obtained from central memory CD4+ T cells from blood. All receptors come from a woman younger than 30 in good health.

The chain has TRBV6-1 and TRBJ2-3; perhaps TRBD2 as D (5 bases). The ends were cut back, 1 base at V and 6 bases at J, with 23 bases in the middle. The CDR3 has 18 amino acids. CDR1 and CDR2 (germline): MNHNS, SASEGT. The CDR3 nucleotides read TGTGCCAGCAGTGAAGGTATTCGGTGGGAGAACTTTTTGGATACGCAGTATTTT. It yields the protein CASSEGIRWENFLDTQYF.

This clone was seen a single time. The chain combines TRBV5-4 with TRBJ1-1; D may be TRBD1 (6 bases). The germline V gene encodes CDR1 SGHNT and CDR2 YYREEE (reference sequence). Trimming took off 3 bases at V and 6 bases at J, with 9 bases between the two ends. The CDR3 runs to 12 residues. The CDR3 protein is CASSWDNAEAFF. The CDR3 DNA is TGTGCCAGCAGCTGGGACAACGCTGAAGCTTTCTTT. Variable domain in full (rest from reference TRBV5-4 and TRBJ1-1): ETGVTQSPTHLIKTRGQQVTLRCSSQSGHNTVSWYQQALGQGPQFIFQYYREEENGRGNFPPRFSGLQFPNYSSELNVNALELDDSALYLCASSWDNAEAFFGQGTRLTVV.

This rearrangement joins TRBV5-4 to TRBJ2-1; D unclear. This CDR3 has 12 residues. Germline loops: CDR1 SGHNT, CDR2 YYREEE (reference sequence). Trimming removed 5 bases at V and 6 bases at J, with 9 bases between. The CDR3, as DNA: TGTGCCAGCAGGCTTCGCGCCAATGAGCAGTTCTTC. Residues: CASRLRANEQFF. The full variable domain, in which reference TRBV5-4 and TRBJ2-1 provide the parts outside the CDR3, is ETGVTQSPTHLIKTRGQQVTLRCSSQSGHNTVSWYQQALGQGPQFIFQYYREEENGRGNFPPRFSGLQFPNYSSELNVNALELDDSALYLCASRLRANEQFFGPGTRLTVL.

This clone was recorded a few times. CDR3 bases: TGTGCCAGCAGCTTAGCCCCCGGGGAGCTGTTTTTT. It codes for CASSLAPGELFF. The chain couples TRBV13 to TRBJ2-2; D is undetermined. The CDR3 is 12 amino acids. V lost 1 base to trimming and J lost 6 bases, with 3 bases between them. Germline CDR1 and CDR2: PRHDT and FYEKMQ (reference sequence).

This clone has more than one count but fewer than ten. The genes are TRBV5-4 and TRBJ2-1; possibly TRBD1 or TRBD2 for D (5 bases each). Trimming removed 3 bases at V and 0 bases at J, with 10 bases between. Germline values: CDR1 SGHNT, CDR2 YYREEE (reference sequence). The CDR3 extends over 15 amino acids. In nucleotides, the CDR3 is TGTGCCAGCAGCTGGGACGGTTACTCCTACAATGAGCAGTTCTTC. As protein: CASSWDGYSYNEQFF.

A few counts support this clone. The rearrangement uses TRBV28 and TRBJ2-7, with 7 positions matching TRBD1. CDR1 MDHEN and CDR2 SYDVKM come from the germline V gene. The CDR3 spans 14 residues. J was trimmed by 4 bases and V by 5 bases; bases with no gene match: 8. CDR3 in DNA: TGTGCCAGCAGTACCCGGACAGGCCCTTACGAGCAGTACTTC. Translated, it gives CASSTRTGPYEQYF.

V and J are TRBV6-1 and TRBJ2-7; TRBD2 matches at 14 bases. CDR3 length: 16 amino acids. CDR1 is MNHNS and CDR2 is SASEGT in the germline V gene. V shed 4 bases, J shed 3 bases, and the junction held 5 bases outside the gene matches. CDR3 sequence: CASSGTGTSGSYEQYF. The CDR3 DNA reads TGTGCCAGCAGTGGAACCGGGACTAGCGGGAGCTACGAGCAGTACTTC.

This clone came up a few times. This rearrangement joins TRBV4-3 to TRBJ2-1; 10 nucleotides agree with TRBD2. Germline CDR1 is LGHNA and CDR2 is YSLEER. V lost 0 bases and J lost 8; bases outside the gene matches: 4. The CDR3 contains 15 residues. CDR3 sequence: CASSQEGLAGDEQFF. The CDR3 DNA follows: TGCGCCAGCAGCCAAGAGGGGCTAGCGGGAGATGAGCAGTTCTTC.

In regard to this clone: Other nucleotide sequences from this sample produce the same CDR3. V is TRBV19 and J is TRBJ2-1, with no clear D. There are 11 residues in the CDR3. Germline lookup yields CDR1 LNHDA and CDR2 SQIVND (reference sequence). V lost 2 bases and J 4 bases, leaving 0 bases between the germline ends. CDR3 coding DNA: TGTGCCAGTAGTATATACAATGAGCAGTTCTTC. The encoded protein is CASSIYNEQFF.

Of note for this clone: This sample also contains other DNA sequences that code for the same CDR3. This chain uses TRBV28 with TRBJ2-7, with D possibly matching TRBD1 (7 bases). The CDR3 totals 15 residues. The V gene lost 2 bases and the J gene lost 2 bases, with 13 bases spanning the gap. Germline V CDR1 and CDR2: MDHEN, SYDVKM. For the CDR3, the DNA is TGTGCCAGCAGTTTAATGCAGGGGGGAACCTACGAGCAGTACTTC. Protein sequence: CASSLMQGGTYEQYF.

The table lists this clone with many counts. This chain joins TRBV28 and TRBJ2-1; TRBD2 aligns across 7 bases. Per germline, CDR1 MDHEN and CDR2 SYDVKM. V lost 3 bases, J lost 4 bases, and 6 bases stayed unmatched. The CDR3 spans 15 residues. Here the CDR3 reads CASSFRGRGYNEQFF. The CDR3 region has the DNA TGTGCCAGCAGTTTCCGCGGGAGAGGGTACAATGAGCAGTTCTTC.

The J gene is TRBJ1-4, the V gene TRBV28; TRBD1 aligns across 8 bases. The CDR3 length is 14 residues. The junction had 8 bases not matched to a gene; V was cut back by 6 bases and J by 8 bases. From germline, CDR1 is MDHEN and CDR2 SYDVKM. In DNA form, the CDR3 reads TGTGCCAGCAGCCTAACAGGGGGATCAGAAAAACTGTTTTTT. It codes for CASSLTGGSEKLFF.

This clone was recorded at least ten times. This chain joins TRBV28 and TRBJ2-1; TRBD1 matches 7 bases. Germline CDR1 and CDR2: MDHEN and SYDVKM. Trimming cost V 7 bases and J 3 bases; bases outside gene matches: 9. This CDR3 has 15 amino acids. As DNA, the CDR3 is TGTGCCAGCAAGGGGGCAGGACAGAGCTACAATGAGCAGTTCTTC. Its translation: CASKGAGQSYNEQFF.

This clone was observed at least ten times. J is TRBJ2-2 and V is TRBV14, with 7 positions matching TRBD1. From germline, CDR1 is SGHDN and CDR2 FVKESK. Trimming at V came to 4 bases and at J to 6 bases, leaving 5 bases not matched to a gene. The CDR3 spans 14 residues. CDR3: CASSRQGSPGELFF. As DNA, the CDR3 is TGTGCCAGCAGCCGACAGGGTTCTCCCGGGGAGCTGTTTTTT.

This clone was seen many times. The same CDR3 is also encoded by other DNA sequences in this sample. The chain employs TRBV5-1 and TRBJ2-7; 10 bases match TRBD1. This CDR3 spans 14 amino acids. Germline trimming cut 0 bases from V and 4 bases from J; bases unmatched to any gene: 1. Germline CDR1 and CDR2: SGHRS and YFSETQ. In nucleotides, the CDR3 is TGCGCCAGCAGCTTGGGACAGGGGGCGTACGAGCAGTACTTC. Residues: CASSLGQGAYEQYF. Together with reference TRBV5-1 and TRBJ2-7, the CDR3 gives the full variable domain: KAGVTQTPRYLIKTRGQQVTLSCSPISGHRSVSWYQQTPGQGLQFLFEYFSETQRNKGNFPGRFSGRQFSNSRSEMNVSTLELGDSALYLCASSLGQGAYEQYFGPGTRLTVT.

The chain carries TRBV10-3 and TRBJ2-3; 7 bases are a match to TRBD1. Germline V gives CDR1 ENHRY, CDR2 SYGVKD. V dropped 1 base and J dropped 4; count of bases not matched to a gene: 5. The CDR3 length is 15 residues. The CDR3 DNA sequence: TGTGCCATCAGTGAGTGGGGACAGTTGGCAGATACGCAGTATTTT. Translation gives CAISEWGQLADTQYF.

The genes are TRBV7-8 and TRBJ2-1; 11 nucleotides align to TRBD2. The CDR3 sequence is 14 residues long. Germline-derived CDR1 and CDR2 are SGHVS and FQNEAQ. The V gene end was trimmed by 6 bases and the J gene end by 4 bases; junction bases not matched to a gene: 2. CDR3 sequence reads: CASSLAGGYNEQFF. In DNA, the CDR3 is TGTGCCAGCAGTCTAGCGGGGGGTTACAATGAGCAGTTCTTC.

Note on this clone: A junction boundary mismatches the germline segment, possibly from a read error. J is TRBJ2-7 and V is TRBV7-7; D might be TRBD1 or TRBD2, each matching 5 bases. There are 15 residues in the CDR3. Germline CDR1 reads SSHAT; CDR2 reads FNYEAQ (reference sequence). The CDR3 region is CASSLGVGPSYEQYF. DNA of the CDR3: TGTGCTAGCAGCTTAGGAGTGGGACCGAGCTACGAGCAGTACTTC.

The chain combines TRBV28 with TRBJ1-4, with TRBD1 matching 8 bases. Germline CDR1 reads MDHEN; CDR2 reads SYDVKM. V trimming: 5 bases; J trimming: 8 bases; junction bases outside the gene matches: 4. CDR3 length equals 13 residues. For the CDR3, the DNA is TGTGCCAGCAGTACAGGGGGACAGGAAAAACTGTTTTTT. Protein sequence: CASSTGGQEKLFF.

The CDR3 spells CASSDRTGGRTDTQYF. The CDR3 DNA reads as TGTGCCAGCAGTGACCGGACAGGGGGGCGCACAGATACGCAGTATTTT. This rearrangement joins TRBV6-1 to TRBJ2-3; 10 bases are a match to TRBD1. V lost 3 bases and J lost 1; bases outside the gene matches: 4. The CDR3 is made up of 16 amino acids. In germline, CDR1 is MNHNS, CDR2 SASEGT.

This clone was counted between two and nine times. The J gene is TRBJ1-1, the V gene TRBV28; TRBD1 matches at 7 bases. The CDR3 has 16 residues. The V gene end was trimmed by 5 bases and the J gene end by 1 base; junction bases not matched to a gene: 10. Germline V CDR1 and CDR2: MDHEN, SYDVKM. The CDR3 nucleotides read TGTGCCAGCAGTCCGTCGCCGGGACAGCAGAACACTGAAGCTTTCTTT. It specifies CASSPSPGQQNTEAFF.

The V and J genes are TRBV14 and TRBJ2-3, with D uncertain. In germline, CDR1 is SGHDN, CDR2 FVKESK. The CDR3 runs 12 residues. Deletions cut 5 bases from V and 4 bases from J, with 7 bases between. CDR3 sequence: CASSRHSDTQYF. As DNA, the CDR3 is TGTGCCAGCAGCAGACACTCAGATACGCAGTATTTT.

In this sample, this clone turned up a few times. The V gene is TRBV7-2, the J gene TRBJ2-7; 11 bases agree with TRBD2. Germline V gives CDR1 SGHTA, CDR2 FQGNSA. V lost 5 bases, J lost 2 bases, and 8 bases stayed unmatched. The CDR3 sequence is 16 residues long. As DNA, the CDR3 is TGTGCCAGCAGCCAAACCGGGACTAGCGGAACCTACGAGCAGTACTTC. Protein sequence: CASSQTGTSGTYEQYF.

The table lists this clone with a few counts. The chain employs TRBV29-1 and TRBJ1-4, with no clear D. Germline CDR1 SQVTM, CDR2 ANQGSEA. The CDR3 has 12 residues. V was clipped by 4 bases and J by 3 bases, with 6 bases between them. The CDR3 DNA sequence: TGCAGCGTTGCACCCTCTAATGAAAAACTGTTTTTT. Protein product: CSVAPSNEKLFF.

The CDR3 DNA reads as TGTGCCAGCAGCTCCAGCGGGAACACCTACGAGCAGTACTTC. Its protein is CASSSSGNTYEQYF. This chain joins TRBV7-2 and TRBJ2-7; 7 bases are shared with TRBD2. Germline V gene data show CDR1 as SGHTA and CDR2 as FQGNSA. This CDR3 comprises 14 residues. V trimming: 4 bases; J trimming: 2 bases; junction bases outside the gene matches: 5.

This clone has only a few counts. The V call is TRBV28, the J call TRBJ1-3; D remains ambiguous. V lost 6 bases to trimming and J lost 2 bases, with 11 bases between them. The CDR3 is 14 amino acids. The germline gives CDR1 MDHEN, CDR2 SYDVKM. As DNA, the CDR3 is TGTGCCAGCAGGGGGATTACTCCTGGAAACACCATATATTTT. This encodes CASRGITPGNTIYF.

This sequence joins TRBV4-3 and TRBJ2-1; no reliable D call. CDR3 length: 13 residues. V was clipped by 1 base and J by 3 bases, with 4 bases between them. Germline V gives CDR1 LGHNA, CDR2 YSLEER. The CDR3 spells CASSQARYNEQFF. DNA of the CDR3: TGCGCCAGCAGCCAAGCGCGCTACAATGAGCAGTTCTTC.

The V gene is TRBV4-2, the J gene TRBJ1-1; the D is unclear. The ends were cut back, 0 bases at V and 5 bases at J, with 13 bases in the middle. Germline V gives CDR1 LGHNA, CDR2 YNFKEQ. CDR3 length: 15 amino acids. CDR3 residues: CASSQEAHIRTEAFF. The CDR3 bases are TGTGCCAGCAGCCAAGAGGCGCACATAAGGACTGAAGCTTTCTTT.

This clone was detected a few times. The chain recombines TRBV6-6 with TRBJ2-3, with D uncertain. CDR3 length equals 14 residues. V was clipped by 2 bases and J by 0 bases, with 6 bases between them. Germline V gives CDR1 MNHNY, CDR2 SVGAGI (reference sequence). CDR3 nucleotide sequence: TGTGCCAGCAGTTACCTTACTAGCACAGATACGCAGTATTTT. It specifies CASSYLTSTDTQYF.

The rearrangement links TRBV6-6 to TRBJ2-3; D is perhaps TRBD2 (5 bases). The CDR3 totals 16 residues. Germline V gene sequence: CDR1 MNHNY, CDR2 SVGAGI (reference sequence). The V gene lost 0 bases and the J gene lost 3 bases, with 13 bases spanning the gap. CDR3 DNA sequence: TGTGCCAGCAGTTACTCCCTGGAGGATCCTACAGATACGCAGTATTTT. It encodes CASSYSLEDPTDTQYF.

The chain combines TRBV9 with TRBJ2-1; perhaps TRBD2 as D (6 bases). Trimming cost V 3 bases and J 4 bases, with 14 bases left between them. The CDR3 extends over 15 amino acids. Germline CDR1 and CDR2: SGDLS and YYNGEE. CDR3 protein: CASSGQPEGYNEQFF. The CDR3 region has the DNA TGTGCCAGCAGCGGTCAGCCGGAGGGGTACAATGAGCAGTTCTTC.

A few counts support this clone. V is TRBV7-9 and J is TRBJ1-2, with TRBD1 matching over 8 bases. Germline assignment: CDR1 SEHNR and CDR2 FQNEAQ (reference sequence). The CDR3 loop spans 12 amino acids. V shed 3 bases and J 6 bases; nucleotides not matched to a gene: 0. The CDR3 region is CASSLDRDGYTF. The CDR3 region has the DNA TGTGCCAGCAGCTTGGACAGGGATGGCTACACCTTC.